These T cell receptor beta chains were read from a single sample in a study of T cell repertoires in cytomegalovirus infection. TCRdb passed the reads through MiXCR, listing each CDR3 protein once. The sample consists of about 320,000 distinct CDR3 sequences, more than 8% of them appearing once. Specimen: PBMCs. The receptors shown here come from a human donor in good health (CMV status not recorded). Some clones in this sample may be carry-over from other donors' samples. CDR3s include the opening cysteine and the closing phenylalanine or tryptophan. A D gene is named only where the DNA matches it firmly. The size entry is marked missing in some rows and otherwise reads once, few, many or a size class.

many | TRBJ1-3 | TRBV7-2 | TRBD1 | TGTGCCAGCAGCTTATCGACAGGGAAGGGAAACACCATATATTTT | CASSLSTGKGNTIYF
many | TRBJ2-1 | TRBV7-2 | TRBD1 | TGTGCCAGCAGCTTAGGGCGGGGGACAGGGGGCGCCTATGAGCAGTTCTTC | CASSLGRGTGGAYEQFF
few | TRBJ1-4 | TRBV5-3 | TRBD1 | TGTGCCAGCAGCGTGGACAGGGGGCGCGAAGAAAAACTGTTTTTT | CASSVDRGREEKLFF
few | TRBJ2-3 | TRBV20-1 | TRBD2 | TGCAGCGCTAGTACCTGGGCTAGCGGGGGCGAAGATACGCAGTATTTT | CSASTWASGGEDTQYF
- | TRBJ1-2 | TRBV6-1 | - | TGTGCCAGCACCCCGGGCGGGGGCGGCGGCTACACCTTC | CASTPGGGGGYTF
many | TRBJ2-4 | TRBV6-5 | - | TGTGCCAGCAGTTACCCCATAGGGGGAGGGGTCCACATTCAGTACTTC | CASSYPIGGGVHIQYF
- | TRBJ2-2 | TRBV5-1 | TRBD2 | TGCGCCAGCAGCCATCAAGCGGGGGTCAAATCCGGGGAGCTGTTTTTT | CASSHQAGVKSGELFF
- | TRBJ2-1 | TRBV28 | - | TGTGCCAGCACCCGCCACGGGAGTAATAATGAGCAGTTCTTC | CASTRHGSNNEQFF
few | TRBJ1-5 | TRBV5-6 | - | TGTGCCAGTACTAGGGCCAATAGCAATCAGCCCCAGCATTTT | CASTRANSNQPQHF
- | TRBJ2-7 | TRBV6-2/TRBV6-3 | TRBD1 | TGTGCCAGCAGCCCGCCGGCGGGGACAGGACCATACGAGCAGTACTTC | CASSPPAGTGPYEQYF